This TCR beta chain was sequenced for a study of control samples from healthy donors and cancer patients. Measured with immunoSEQ multiplex PCR; TCRdb has only the in-frame clones, and not every one. The sample contains about 55,000 clones, 90% to 96% of which appear only once. The CDR3 spans 12 residues. V gave up 4 bases and J gave up 9 bases; unmatched junction bases: 2. Germline assignment: CDR1 MNHEY and CDR2 SVGAGI. The TCR sequence derives from a woman between 18 and 29 years old in good health. This rearrangement joins TRBV6-5 to TRBJ2-1, with 8 positions matching TRBD2. Sequencing was carried out using blood. CDR3 sequence reads: CASSSGGGEQFF. The CDR3, as DNA: TGTGCCAGCAGTTCGGGGGGGGGTGAGCAGTTCTTC.